This T cell receptor beta chain was captured in a study of T cell responses to AZD1222 COVID-19 vaccine. The repertoire was sequenced with immunoSEQ multiplex PCR; TCRdb's copy has only in-frame clones and lacks some. This sample has 150,000 or so clones; 80% to 95% occur once, and the top ten carry about 6.5%. This clone was seen a single time. Its antigen is not identified. Whole-study results and caveats: Within unmutated variant regions lay the reported targets of nearly half of spike-specific TCRs. Of the AZD1222 recipients, only 6 or 7 were seropositive at baseline.

V dropped 3 bases and J dropped 2 bases, with 11 bases sitting between them. Germline V gene data show CDR1 as MNHEY and CDR2 as SMNVEV (reference sequence). The CDR3 spans 14 residues. Specimen: peripheral blood, collected 28 days after the second AZD1222 dose. The chain joins TRBV27 to TRBJ2-7, with D possibly being TRBD1 or TRBD2 (5 bases each). The sequence derives from an adult who received the AZD1222 COVID-19 vaccine. The DNA of the CDR3 is TGTGCCAGCAGTTTGGGGCTGGGGGCCTACGAGCAGTACTTC. Amino acid sequence: CASSLGLGAYEQYF.